The entry that follows covers one T cell receptor (beta chain) sequence. What it binds is not known. V lost 4 bases, J lost 1 base, and 10 bases stayed unmatched. Per germline, CDR1 MNHEY and CDR2 SMNVEV (reference sequence). The CDR3 consists of 17 residues. Clones were read by immunoSEQ multiplex PCR, and TCRdb kept only the in-frame ones, dropping some. The repertoire holds 60,000 to 65,000 clones, with over 80% as singletons. This sample is part of a study of a mutant IDH1 vaccine in newly diagnosed glioma. Study as a whole: First vaccine doses came 4-6 weeks after radiotherapy alone, or with temozolomide cycles.

Regarding time point: week 47, end of study. Mutant IDH1 20-mer peptide, at 300 ug, made up each vaccine dose, with topical imiquimod. The patients received vaccinations eight times, in weeks 1, 3, 5, 7, 11, 15, 19 and 23. The donors had new WHO grade 3 or 4 astrocytomas; these were IDH1-mutant and ATRX-lost. The sequencing used PBMCs, collected from a glioma patient whose treatment included an IDH1 peptide vaccine. This sequence originates from a man under 40 with glioma. The rearrangement joins TRBV27 to TRBJ1-1; 9 bases map to TRBD1. The CDR3 bases are TGTGCCAGCAGTTCCACCGGGACAGGGTATAGGAACACTGAAGCTTTCTTT. Its protein product is CASSSTGTGYRNTEAFF.